This T cell receptor (beta chain) was recorded in a study of blood T cell repertoires in COVID-19 (dated by TCRdb to 2018 to 2021). Regarding the complete study: Samples covering the acute and convalescent phases of COVID-19 were provided by collaborators in the United States, Italy and Spain. The prospective study material was composed of cDNA or gDNA derived from T cells, B-cell-depleted T cells, or PBMCs. The dataset comprised deeply sampled blood TCRbeta repertoires from subjects exposed to, actively infected with, or recovered from COVID-19. The repertoires were released in a freely available public database intended as a resource for research on the immune response to SARS-CoV-2. The samples were drawn from the first 160 participants of the ongoing ImmuneRACE study and from roughly 1,300 subjects provided by 6 global collaborators. A de-identified subject ID, COVID-19 status, age in years and sex were almost always included in the sample metadata. Where HLA class I and class II types were available, the types were taken from metadata supplied by the sample provider, not from assay-based typing.

The immunoSEQ Assay, a bias-controlled multiplex PCR, was used to amplify TCRbeta CDR3 regions from genomic DNA. The source study handled its data this way. Within the assay, amplification of reference gene primers was used to estimate how many nucleated cells each sample contained. Sequence reads were collapsed and filtered to measure the absolute abundance of every unique TCRbeta CDR3 rearrangement. For each sample, productive Simpson clonality was calculated as the square root of Simpson's diversity index across productive rearrangements. Sourced from immuneACCESS, this table was stored by TCRdb with only in-frame sequences that have V and J called. A share of the clones is absent; for the studies checked, an unresolved V gene accounts for under half, and the remainder has no known explanation. V and J calls and clone size are those listed in that table; D and trimming were worked out from the DNA. The table for this sample lists 150,000 or so clones; about four fifths of them were counted only once. 3% of the sample rests with the top ten.

From the cysteine through the phenylalanine, the CDR3 covers 12 amino acids. Only the CDR3 region is kept as DNA, spanning 36 bases read in frame from base 1. The junction carries 8 bases between V and J, which are trimmed by 6 bases and 3 bases respectively. Based on the germline V gene, the CDR1 and CDR2 sequences are KGHSH and LQKENI. The full study reports these points: The amount of clinical and demographic metadata varied by source and participant and was provided uncurated.

Each collaborating institution followed its own protocols to collect whole blood in K2EDTA tubes. Collaborator samples were shipped for TCRbeta analysis as frozen whole blood, isolated PBMCs, or DNA extracted from either sample type. To note about this clone: It lacks a known antigen. No clone much larger than this one lies a single base away; base qualities are absent. The identical CDR3 is also encoded by other nucleotide sequences in the sample.

The origin of this receptor is a woman aged 80 or over with acute or convalescent COVID-19. Recombination joined TRBV18 with TRBJ1-2; the D gene cannot be resolved reliably. What was sequenced was peripheral blood. Read as DNA, the sequence is TGTGCCAGCTCGCCAGGCTACTATGGCTACACCTTC. Its translation reads: CASSPGYYGYTF.